A single T cell receptor beta chain is shown here with its context. This sample was taken from a study of technical replicates of blood from several donors. Assay: immunoSEQ multiplex PCR; the TCRdb copy retains only in-frame clones and omits some. The table lists 72,000 or so clones, around 92% of them singletons. V was clipped by 7 bases and J by 6 bases; unmatched bases: 12. In germline, CDR1 is MDHEN, CDR2 SYDVKM. The CDR3 is 15 residues long. The sample was T cells isolated from PBMCs. The receptor's source is a human donor in good health. The chain links TRBV28 to TRBJ1-2; 9 bases are shared with TRBD1. CDR3 loop: CASTSPGTGRDGYTF. CDR3 nucleotides: TGTGCCAGCACCTCCCCCGGGACAGGGAGGGATGGCTACACCTTC.